The source of this TCR beta chain is a study of vaccination and CD4 T cells after COVID-19. The wider study: Six male and four female convalescents took part, two of them Hispanic. Post-vaccination specimens were collected at a median of approximately 66 days following dose two (range 14 to 241). Study outcomes and limitations: Early timepoints after natural infection were not analyzed in these convalescent patients.

The J segment lost 8 bases and the V segment lost 5 bases, leaving 7 bases of the junction unmatched. Germline V gene data show CDR1 as KGHDR and CDR2 as SFDVKD. This CDR3 has 13 residues. There are a few counts of this clonotype. Its antigen is as yet unknown. From the PCR reads, TCRdb called clonotypes with MiXCR, one entry per CDR3 protein. Of 15,000 or so distinct CDR3 sequences listed, 69% are singletons. Material: CD4+ T cells from blood, obtained after SARS-CoV-2 vaccination. The rearrangement uses TRBV24-1 and TRBJ1-2, with 7 bases matching TRBD1. This sequence was found in a human donor who had recovered from COVID-19. CDR3 DNA sequence: TGTGCCACCAGTGTAAGGCAGGGGGACGGCTACACCTTC. Its translation is CATSVRQGDGYTF.